This T cell receptor beta chain was recovered during a study of blood T cell repertoires in COVID-19. In the study overall: Italy, Spain and the United States were the sources of the convalescent and acute COVID-19 samples. T cells, B-cell-depleted T cells, or PBMCs provided the cDNA or gDNA that served as material.

Looked up from germline, CDR1 is SGHTA and CDR2 is FQGNSA. The V end was cut by 3 bases, the J end by 2 bases, with 11 bases between. This CDR3 has 15 amino acids. Authors' data handling: Nucleated cell number was recorded as an estimate derived from reference gene primer amplification. Sequencing was performed with immunoSEQ multiplex PCR; in TCRdb, only in-frame clones are kept and a portion is missing. D and trimming come from the DNA, and the V and J calls and clone size come from that table. Among tens of thousands of clones listed, more than 80% were seen once. The sequenced sample was peripheral blood. This chain uses TRBV7-2 with TRBJ1-5, with a possible D match to TRBD1 (6 bases). This clonotype originated in a man aged 80 or over with acute or convalescent COVID-19. CDR3 sequence (DNA): TGTGCCAGCAGCTTGGAGGGGGGGGGCAATCAGCCCCAGCATTTT. Translated, it gives CASSLEGGGNQPQHF.